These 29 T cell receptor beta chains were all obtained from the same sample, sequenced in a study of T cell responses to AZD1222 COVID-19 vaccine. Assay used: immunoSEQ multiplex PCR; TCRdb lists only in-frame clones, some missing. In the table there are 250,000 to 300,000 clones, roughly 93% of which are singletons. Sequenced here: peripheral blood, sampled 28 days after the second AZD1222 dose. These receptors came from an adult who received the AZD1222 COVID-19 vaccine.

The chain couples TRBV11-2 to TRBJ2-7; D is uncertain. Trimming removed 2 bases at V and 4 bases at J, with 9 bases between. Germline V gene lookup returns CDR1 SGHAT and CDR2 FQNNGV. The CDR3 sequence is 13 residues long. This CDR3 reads CASSLMVEYEQYF. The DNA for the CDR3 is TGTGCCAGCAGCTTAATGGTAGAGTACGAGCAGTACTTC. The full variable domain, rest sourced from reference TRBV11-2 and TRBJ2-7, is EAGVAQSPRYKIIEKRQSVAFWCNPISGHATLYWYQQILGQGPKLLIQFQNNGVVDDSQLPKDRFSAERLKGVDSTLKIQPAKLEDSAVYLCASSLMVEYEQYFGPGTRLTVT.

CDR3 nucleotides: TGCAGTGCTACCCCGACAGGGTCCCCCGTC. Its protein is CSATPTGSPV. This chain connects TRBV20-1 to TRBJ2-7, with 7 positions matching TRBD1. CDR1 is DFQATT and CDR2 is SNEGSKA in the germline V gene (reference sequence). This CDR3 has 10 residues.

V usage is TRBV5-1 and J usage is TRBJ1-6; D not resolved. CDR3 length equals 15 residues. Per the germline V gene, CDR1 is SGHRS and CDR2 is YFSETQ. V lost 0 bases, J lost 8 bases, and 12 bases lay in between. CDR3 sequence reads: CASSLAEPSDSPLHF. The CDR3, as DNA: TGCGCCAGCAGCTTGGCTGAACCCTCGGATTCACCCCTCCACTTT.

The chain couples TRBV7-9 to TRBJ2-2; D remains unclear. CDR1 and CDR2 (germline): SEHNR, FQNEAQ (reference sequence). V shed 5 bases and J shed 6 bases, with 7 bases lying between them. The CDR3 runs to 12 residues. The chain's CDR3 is CASSLRSGELFF. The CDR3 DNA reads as TGTGCCAGCAGCCTCCGGTCCGGGGAGCTGTTTTTT.

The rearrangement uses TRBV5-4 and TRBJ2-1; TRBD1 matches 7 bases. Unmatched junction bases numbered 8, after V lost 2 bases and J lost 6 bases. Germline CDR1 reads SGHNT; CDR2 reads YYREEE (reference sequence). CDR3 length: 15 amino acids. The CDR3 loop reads CASSLPQGSVNEQFF. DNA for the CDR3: TGTGCCAGCAGCTTACCACAGGGGAGTGTCAATGAGCAGTTCTTC.

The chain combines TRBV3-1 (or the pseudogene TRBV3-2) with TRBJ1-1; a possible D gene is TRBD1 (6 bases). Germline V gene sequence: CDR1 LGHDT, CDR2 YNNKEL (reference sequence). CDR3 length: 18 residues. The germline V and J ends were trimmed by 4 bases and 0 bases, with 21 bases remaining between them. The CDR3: CASSLQLVFGDMNTEAFF. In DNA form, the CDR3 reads TGTGCCAGCAGCCTTCAACTGGTCTTCGGGGACATGAACACTGAAGCTTTCTTT.

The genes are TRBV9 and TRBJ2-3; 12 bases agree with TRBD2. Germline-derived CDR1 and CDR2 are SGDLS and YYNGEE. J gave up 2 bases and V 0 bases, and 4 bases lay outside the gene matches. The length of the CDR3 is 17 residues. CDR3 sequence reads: CASSVDPSGRVTDTQYF. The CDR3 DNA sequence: TGTGCCAGCAGCGTAGATCCTAGCGGGAGGGTCACAGATACGCAGTATTTT.

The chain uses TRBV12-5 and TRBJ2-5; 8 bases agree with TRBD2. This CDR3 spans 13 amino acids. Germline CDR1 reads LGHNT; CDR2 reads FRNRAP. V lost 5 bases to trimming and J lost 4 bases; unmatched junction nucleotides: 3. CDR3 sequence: CASGHGRGETQYF. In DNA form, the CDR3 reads TGTGCTAGTGGTCACGGGAGGGGAGAGACCCAGTACTTC. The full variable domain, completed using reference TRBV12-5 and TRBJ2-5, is DARVTQTPRHKVTEMGQEVTMRCQPILGHNTVFWYRQTMMQGLELLAYFRNRAPLDDSGMPKDRFSAEMPDATLATLKIQPSEPRDSAVYFCASGHGRGETQYFGPGTRLLVL.

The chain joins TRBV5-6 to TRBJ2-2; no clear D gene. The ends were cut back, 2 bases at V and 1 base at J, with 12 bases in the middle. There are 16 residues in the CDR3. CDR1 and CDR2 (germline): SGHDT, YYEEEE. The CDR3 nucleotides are TGTGCCAGCAGCTTCTTGGCGACAAGGAACACCGGGGAGCTGTTTTTT. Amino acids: CASSFLATRNTGELFF. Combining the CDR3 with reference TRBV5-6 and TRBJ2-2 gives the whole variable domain DAGVTQSPTHLIKTRGQQVTLRCSPKSGHDTVSWYQQALGQGPQFIFQYYEEEERQRGNFPDRFSGHQFPNYSSELNVNALLLGDSALYLCASSFLATRNTGELFFGEGSRLTVL.

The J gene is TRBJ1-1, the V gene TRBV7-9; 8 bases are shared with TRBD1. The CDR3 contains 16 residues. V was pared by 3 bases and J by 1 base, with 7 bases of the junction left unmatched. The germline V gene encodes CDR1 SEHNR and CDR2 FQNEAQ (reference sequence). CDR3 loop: CASSFPYTGGNTEAFF. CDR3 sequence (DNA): TGTGCCAGCAGCTTTCCTTACACAGGGGGGAACACTGAAGCTTTCTTT.

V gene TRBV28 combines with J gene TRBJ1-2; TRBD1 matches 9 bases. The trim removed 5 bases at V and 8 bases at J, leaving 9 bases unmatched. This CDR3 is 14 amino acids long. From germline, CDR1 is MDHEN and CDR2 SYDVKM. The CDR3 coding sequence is TGTGCCAGCAGTCTCCACAGGGGGCTGTACGGCTACACCTTC. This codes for CASSLHRGLYGYTF.

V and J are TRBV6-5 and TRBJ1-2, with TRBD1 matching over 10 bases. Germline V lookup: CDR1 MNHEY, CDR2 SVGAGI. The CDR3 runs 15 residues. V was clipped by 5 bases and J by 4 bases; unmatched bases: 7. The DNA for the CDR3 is TGTGCCAGCAGTCCGGGACAGGGGTGGGGCTATGGCTACACCTTC. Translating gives CASSPGQGWGYGYTF.

The CDR3 DNA sequence: TGTGCCAGCAGCCTCGGTCTGGGGGTCGACGAGCAGTACTTC. It yields the protein CASSLGLGVDEQYF. The chain combines TRBV7-9 with TRBJ2-7; D tentatively fits TRBD1 or TRBD2 (5 bases each). The germline V and J ends were trimmed by 5 bases and 5 bases, with 16 bases remaining between them. The CDR3 sequence is 14 residues long. CDR1 and CDR2 from the germline V gene are SEHNR and FQNEAQ (reference sequence).

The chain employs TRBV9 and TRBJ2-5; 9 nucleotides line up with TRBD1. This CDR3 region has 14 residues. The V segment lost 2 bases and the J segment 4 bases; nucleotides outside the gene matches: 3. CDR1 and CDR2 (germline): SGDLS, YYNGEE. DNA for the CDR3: TGTGCCAGCAGCGTTGGGACAGGGAGAGAGACCCAGTACTTC. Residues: CASSVGTGRETQYF.

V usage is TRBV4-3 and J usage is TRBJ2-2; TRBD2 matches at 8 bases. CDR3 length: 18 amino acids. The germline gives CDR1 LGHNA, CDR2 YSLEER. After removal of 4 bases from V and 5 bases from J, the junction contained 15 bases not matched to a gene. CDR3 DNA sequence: TGCGCCAGCAGCCGAAACCTCGCTGTTGTAGCGGGAACCGGGGAGCTGTTTTTT. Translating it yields CASSRNLAVVAGTGELFF.

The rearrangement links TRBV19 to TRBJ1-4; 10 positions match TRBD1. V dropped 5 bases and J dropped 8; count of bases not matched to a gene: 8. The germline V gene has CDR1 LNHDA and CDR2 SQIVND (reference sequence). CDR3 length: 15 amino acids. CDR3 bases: TGTGCCAGTAGTCCCCGGACAGGGGGACGCGAAAAACTGTTTTTT. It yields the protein CASSPRTGGREKLFF.

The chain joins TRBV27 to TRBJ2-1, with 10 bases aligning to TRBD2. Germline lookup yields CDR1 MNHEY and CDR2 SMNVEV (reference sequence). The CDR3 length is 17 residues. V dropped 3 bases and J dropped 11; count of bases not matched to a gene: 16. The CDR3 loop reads CASSFASGGALFRKQFF. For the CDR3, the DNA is TGTGCCAGCAGTTTTGCTAGCGGGGGAGCCCTCTTCAGGAAGCAGTTCTTC.

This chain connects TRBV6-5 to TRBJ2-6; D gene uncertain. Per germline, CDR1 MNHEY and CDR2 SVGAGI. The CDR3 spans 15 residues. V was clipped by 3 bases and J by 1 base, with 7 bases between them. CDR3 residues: CASSYEGSGANVLTF. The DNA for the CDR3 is TGTGCCAGCAGTTATGAAGGGTCTGGGGCCAACGTCCTGACTTTC.

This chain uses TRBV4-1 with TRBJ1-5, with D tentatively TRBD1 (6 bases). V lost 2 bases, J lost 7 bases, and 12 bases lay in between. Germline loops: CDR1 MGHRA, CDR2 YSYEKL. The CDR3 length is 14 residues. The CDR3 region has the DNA TGCGCCAGCAGCCAACAGGGGTGGGAACAGCCCCAGCATTTT. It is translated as CASSQQGWEQPQHF.

The CDR3 nucleotides read TGCGCCAGCAGCCGCTGGACAGGGGGCGAGGAGACCCAGTACTTC. Protein: CASSRWTGGEETQYF. V is TRBV5-1 and J is TRBJ2-5, with 11 bases aligning to TRBD1. The CDR3 totals 15 residues. Germline assignment: CDR1 SGHRS and CDR2 YFSETQ. The J segment lost 5 bases and the V segment lost 4 bases, leaving 7 bases of the junction unmatched.

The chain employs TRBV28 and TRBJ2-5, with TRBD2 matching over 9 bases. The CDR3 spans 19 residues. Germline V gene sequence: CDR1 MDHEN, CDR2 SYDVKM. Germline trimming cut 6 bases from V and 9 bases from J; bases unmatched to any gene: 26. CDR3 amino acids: CASRRIPGTSHLHTGAQYF. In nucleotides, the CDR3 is TGTGCCAGCAGACGTATTCCCGGGACTAGCCATTTGCATACAGGAGCCCAGTACTTC.

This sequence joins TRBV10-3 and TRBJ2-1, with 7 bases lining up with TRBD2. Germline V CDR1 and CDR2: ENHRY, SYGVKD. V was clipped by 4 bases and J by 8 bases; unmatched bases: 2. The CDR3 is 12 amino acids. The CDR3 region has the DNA TGTGCCATCAGTGGGACTAGACATGAGCAGTTCTTC. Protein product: CAISGTRHEQFF.

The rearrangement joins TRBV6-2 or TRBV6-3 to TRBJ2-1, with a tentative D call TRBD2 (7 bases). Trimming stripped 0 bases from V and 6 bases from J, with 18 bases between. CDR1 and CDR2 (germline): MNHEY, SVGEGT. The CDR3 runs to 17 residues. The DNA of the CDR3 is TGTGCCAGCAGTTACTCGCCAAAGGGGGGGGGAGGCAATGAGCAGTTCTTC. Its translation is CASSYSPKGGGGNEQFF.

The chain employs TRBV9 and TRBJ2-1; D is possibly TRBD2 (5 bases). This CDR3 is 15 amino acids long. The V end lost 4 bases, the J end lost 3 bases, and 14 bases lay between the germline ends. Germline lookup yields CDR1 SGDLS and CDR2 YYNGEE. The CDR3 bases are TGTGCCAGCAGCCCAAGGAGCGGATACTACAATGAGCAGTTCTTC. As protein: CASSPRSGYYNEQFF.

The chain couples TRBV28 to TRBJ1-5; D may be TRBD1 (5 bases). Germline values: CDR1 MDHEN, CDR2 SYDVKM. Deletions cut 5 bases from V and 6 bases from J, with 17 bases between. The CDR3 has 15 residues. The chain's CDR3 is CASSPGGKGSQPQHF. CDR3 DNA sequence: TGTGCCAGCAGTCCCGGGGGAAAGGGCTCTCAGCCCCAGCATTTT. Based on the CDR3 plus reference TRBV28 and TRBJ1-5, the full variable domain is DVKVTQSSRYLVKRTGEKVFLECVQDMDHENMFWYRQDPGLGLRLIYFSYDVKMKEKGDIPEGYSVSREKKERFSLILESASTNQTSMYLCASSPGGKGSQPQHFGDGTRLSIL.

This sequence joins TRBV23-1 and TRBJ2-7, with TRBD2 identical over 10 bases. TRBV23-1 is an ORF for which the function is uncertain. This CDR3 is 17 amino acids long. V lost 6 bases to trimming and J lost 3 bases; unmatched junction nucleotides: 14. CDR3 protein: CASSQKASSGGVYEQYF. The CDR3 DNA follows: TGCGCCAGCAGCCAAAAAGCGTCTAGCGGGGGAGTCTACGAGCAGTACTTC.

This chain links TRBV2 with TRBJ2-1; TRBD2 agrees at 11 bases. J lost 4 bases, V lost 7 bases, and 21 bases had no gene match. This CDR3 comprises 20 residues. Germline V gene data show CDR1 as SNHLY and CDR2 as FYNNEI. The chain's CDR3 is CASTPQLAGAGAPKYNEQFF. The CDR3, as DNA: TGTGCCAGCACCCCCCAACTAGCGGGGGCCGGGGCCCCTAAATACAATGAGCAGTTCTTC.

CDR3 sequence (DNA): TGTGCCAAGTCTCAATCCGGCCGGCAGGGAAAGAACAATGAGCAGTTCTTC. Its protein product is CAKSQSGRQGKNNEQFF. The chain employs TRBV19 and TRBJ2-1; weak D call: TRBD1 (5 bases). In germline, CDR1 is LNHDA, CDR2 SQIVND (reference sequence). V was cut by 10 bases and J by 5 bases, with 27 bases left in between. CDR3 size: 17 residues.

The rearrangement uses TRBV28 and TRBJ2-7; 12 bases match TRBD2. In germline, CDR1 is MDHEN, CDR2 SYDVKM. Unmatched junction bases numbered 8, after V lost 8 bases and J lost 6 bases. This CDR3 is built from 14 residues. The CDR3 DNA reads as TGTGCCAGCCGTCCTAGACTAGCGGGAGTCGAGCAGTACTTC. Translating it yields CASRPRLAGVEQYF.